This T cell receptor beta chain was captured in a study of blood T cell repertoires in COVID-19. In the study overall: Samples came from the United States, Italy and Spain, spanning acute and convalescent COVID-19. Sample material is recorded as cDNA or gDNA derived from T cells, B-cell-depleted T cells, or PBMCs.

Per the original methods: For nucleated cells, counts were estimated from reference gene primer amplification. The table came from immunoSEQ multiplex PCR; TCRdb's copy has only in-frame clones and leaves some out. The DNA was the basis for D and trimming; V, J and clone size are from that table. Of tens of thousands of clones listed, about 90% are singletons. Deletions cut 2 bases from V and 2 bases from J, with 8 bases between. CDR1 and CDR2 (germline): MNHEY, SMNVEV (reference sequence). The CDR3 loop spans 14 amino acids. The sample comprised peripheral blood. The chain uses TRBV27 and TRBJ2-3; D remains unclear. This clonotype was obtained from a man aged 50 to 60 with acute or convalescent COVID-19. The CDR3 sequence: CASSLGRHTDTQYF. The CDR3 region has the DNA TGTGCCAGCAGTTTAGGGCGCCACACAGATACGCAGTATTTT.